A single sample is the source of the 23 T cell receptor beta chains below, sequenced in a study of blood T cell repertoires in COVID-19. The assay was immunoSEQ multiplex PCR, and TCRdb's table has in-frame clones only and misses some. The sample lists some 150,000 clones, roughly four fifths seen once, with less than 5% in the top ten. The sequencing input was peripheral blood. These receptors were obtained from a woman of 80 years or more with acute or convalescent COVID-19.

The chain has TRBV9 and TRBJ2-7, with 10 bases fitting TRBD2. V trimming: 2 bases; J trimming: 6 bases; junction bases outside the gene matches: 5. CDR3 size: 14 residues. The V gene's germline CDR1 is SGDLS and CDR2 YYNGEE. The CDR3 nucleotides are TGTGCCAGCAGCGTGAGCGGGAGGGCCGGCGAGCAGTACTTC. Translating gives CASSVSGRAGEQYF.

Points on this clone: Other DNA sequences from this sample encode an identical CDR3 as well. The J gene is TRBJ1-1, the V gene TRBV3-1 (or the pseudogene TRBV3-2); D possibly corresponds to TRBD1 (5 bases). Germline V gene data show CDR1 as LGHDT and CDR2 as YNNKEL (reference sequence). The CDR3 consists of 11 residues. Deletions cut 3 bases from V and 7 bases from J, with 6 bases between. CDR3 protein: CASSQGGEAFF. CDR3 nucleotide sequence: TGTGCCAGCAGCCAGGGGGGTGAAGCTTTCTTT.

The chain carries TRBV10-3 and TRBJ1-1; possibly TRBD1 for D (5 bases). The CDR3 has 13 residues. Germline V gives CDR1 ENHRY, CDR2 SYGVKD. Trimming took off 4 bases at V and 6 bases at J, with 12 bases between the two ends. The CDR3, as DNA: TGTGCCATCAGTGCCTCGGGGGGGGCTGAAGCTTTCTTT. Translation: CAISASGGAEAFF.

The chain joins TRBV30 to TRBJ1-5, with TRBD1 matching over 9 bases. The CDR3 has 13 amino acids. With 5 bases clipped from V and 3 bases from J, the junction kept 2 bases outside the gene matches. Germline assignment: CDR1 GTSNPN and CDR2 SVGIG (reference sequence). CDR3 DNA sequence: TGTGCCTGGGGGACAGGGCCCAATCAGCCCCAGCATTTT. Its translation is CAWGTGPNQPQHF. Looking up the rest from reference TRBV30 and TRBJ1-5 gives the full variable domain: SQTIHQWPATLVQPVGSPLSLECTVEGTSNPNLYWYRQAAGRGLQLLFYSVGIGQISSEVPQNLSASRPQDRQFILSSKKLLLSDSGFYLCAWGTGPNQPQHFGDGTRLSIL.

The rearrangement uses TRBV18 and TRBJ2-7; 8 bases match TRBD2. This CDR3 region has 18 residues. V lost 3 bases to trimming and J lost 0 bases; unmatched junction nucleotides: 13. Germline CDR1 and CDR2: KGHSH and LQKENI. CDR3 nucleotides: TGTGCCAGCTCACCCACAAGGGGCGCGGGAGGCTACTCCTACGAGCAGTACTTC. Its protein is CASSPTRGAGGYSYEQYF.

The V call is TRBV28, the J call TRBJ2-3; 10 bases agree with TRBD2. CDR1 and CDR2 from the germline V gene are MDHEN and SYDVKM. The CDR3 is 13 residues long. V shed 11 bases and J 1 base; nucleotides not matched to a gene: 3. The CDR3 region has the DNA TGTGCCGGCACTAGCGGGGGCACAGATACGCAGTATTTT. It yields the protein CAGTSGGTDTQYF.

The chain is built from TRBV28 and TRBJ1-4; D is possibly TRBD1 (5 bases). CDR1 and CDR2 (germline): MDHEN, SYDVKM. V lost 2 bases and J lost 6, with 10 bases in between. The CDR3 runs to 14 residues. DNA for the CDR3: TGTGCCAGCAGTTTAGGGGGGGAGGATGAAAAACTGTTTTTT. This codes for CASSLGGEDEKLFF.

This rearrangement joins TRBV2 to TRBJ1-4, with TRBD1 matching 10 bases. Germline V CDR1 and CDR2: SNHLY, FYNNEI. The J segment lost 8 bases and the V segment lost 4 bases, leaving 7 bases of the junction unmatched. The length of the CDR3 is 15 residues. CDR3 DNA sequence: TGTGCCAGCAGTGGAAGACAGGGGGCAGGGGAAAAACTGTTTTTT. Protein: CASSGRQGAGEKLFF.

The V and J genes are TRBV4-2 and TRBJ2-7, with 9 bases that match TRBD1. The CDR3 loop spans 14 amino acids. V shed 4 bases and J 3 bases; nucleotides not matched to a gene: 4. CDR1 is LGHNA and CDR2 is YNFKEQ in the germline V gene. The CDR3 loop is CASSLLGQGYEQYF. CDR3 in DNA: TGTGCCAGCAGCCTCTTGGGACAGGGCTACGAGCAGTACTTC.

The CDR3 spells CASSEFGGTGLLYEQYF. The DNA for the CDR3 is TGTGCCAGCAGCGAATTTGGCGGAACGGGTTTGCTCTACGAGCAGTACTTC. The V and J genes are TRBV6-1 and TRBJ2-7; D not certain. The CDR3 spans 17 residues. Trimming pared 6 bases from V and 3 bases from J, leaving 24 bases between. Germline-derived CDR1 and CDR2 are MNHNS and SASEGT.

The chain joins TRBV12-3 or TRBV12-4 to TRBJ1-5; D may be TRBD1 (5 bases). Trimming removed 8 bases at V and 1 base at J, with 9 bases between. The CDR3 totals 13 residues. CDR3 DNA: TGTGCCAGCTCTCCAGGGAGCAATCAGCCCCAGCATTTT. Translated, it gives CASSPGSNQPQHF.

This clone was seen a handful of times. The rearrangement uses TRBV6-1 and TRBJ2-3; D remains ambiguous. V was cut by 1 base and J by 4 bases, with 6 bases left in between. This CDR3 contains 13 residues. Germline V lookup: CDR1 MNHNS, CDR2 SASEGT. CDR3: CASSEVSADTQYF. Written as DNA, the CDR3 is TGTGCCAGCAGTGAAGTCTCAGCAGATACGCAGTATTTT.

The chain uses TRBV5-5 and TRBJ1-5, with a tentative D call TRBD1 (6 bases). The CDR3 spans 14 residues. CDR1 and CDR2 (germline): SGHKS, YYEKEE (reference sequence). Trimming removed 3 bases from V and 2 bases from J, with 9 bases in between. The CDR3: CASSSTGGNQPQHF. In nucleotides, the CDR3 is TGTGCCAGCAGCTCGACAGGTGGCAATCAGCCCCAGCATTTT. Drawing the rest from reference TRBV5-5 and TRBJ1-5, the complete variable domain is DAGVTQSPTHLIKTRGQQVTLRCSPISGHKSVSWYQQVLGQGPQFIFQYYEKEERGRGNFPDRFSARQFPNYSSELNVNALLLGDSALYLCASSSTGGNQPQHFGDGTRLSIL.

The chain is built from TRBV6-2 or TRBV6-3 and TRBJ2-3, with 11 bases fitting TRBD2. Germline CDR1 reads MNHEY; CDR2 reads SVGEGT. Unmatched junction bases numbered 8, after V lost 6 bases and J lost 0 bases. CDR3 length: 17 residues. The CDR3 DNA reads TGTGCCAGCAGCCTCGGGACTAGCGGAACTAGCACAGATACGCAGTATTTT. This gives the protein CASSLGTSGTSTDTQYF.

As regards this clone: Other DNA sequences of this sample code for an identical CDR3. V and J are TRBV28 and TRBJ1-1; D gene unclear. V lost 6 bases to trimming and J lost 0 bases, with 11 bases between them. The germline CDR1 and CDR2 sequences are MDHEN and SYDVKM. The CDR3 is 14 amino acids. CDR3 region: CASRTGDLNTEAFF. DNA of the CDR3: TGTGCCAGCAGAACGGGAGACCTGAACACTGAAGCTTTCTTT.

The chain carries TRBV4-1 and TRBJ1-2, with no clear D. Germline V gene sequence: CDR1 MGHRA, CDR2 YSYEKL. The CDR3 has 11 amino acids. The V end lost 1 base, the J end lost 13 bases, and 10 bases lay between the germline ends. The CDR3 spells CASSQARALTF. The CDR3 nucleotides read TGCGCCAGCAGCCAAGCGAGGGCTCTCACCTTC.

The chain couples TRBV7-9 to TRBJ1-1; a possible D gene is TRBD1 (5 bases). The germline CDR1 and CDR2 sequences are SEHNR and FQNEAQ (reference sequence). V was cut by 7 bases and J by 7 bases, with 16 bases left in between. This CDR3 is built from 13 residues. This chain's CDR3 is CASTLNPQGEAFF. For the CDR3, the DNA is TGTGCCAGCACCCTAAACCCGCAGGGTGAAGCTTTCTTT. The full variable domain, with the rest looked up from reference TRBV7-9 and TRBJ1-1, is DTGVSQNPRHKITKRGQNVTFRCDPISEHNRLYWYRQTLGQGPEFLTYFQNEAQLEKSRLLSDRFSAERPKGSFSTLEIQRTEQGDSAMYLCASTLNPQGEAFFGQGTRLTVV.

V usage is TRBV18 and J usage is TRBJ2-1; 12 bases align to TRBD1. Germline CDR1 and CDR2: KGHSH and LQKENI. Trimming at V came to 1 base and at J to 8 bases, leaving 6 bases not matched to a gene. The CDR3 has 16 residues. The CDR3 bases are TGTGCCAGCTCACCACGCCGGGACAGGGGGCCCGATGAGCAGTTCTTC. Encoded protein: CASSPRRDRGPDEQFF.

The chain couples TRBV7-6 to TRBJ2-2; perhaps TRBD1 as D (7 bases). The CDR3 consists of 17 residues. The ends were cut back, 5 bases at V and 3 bases at J, with 19 bases in the middle. Germline V gene sequence: CDR1 SGHVS, CDR2 FNYEAQ. The CDR3 here is CASSPLRGDHYTGELFF. CDR3 in DNA: TGTGCCAGCAGCCCACTCAGGGGGGATCATTACACCGGGGAGCTGTTTTTT.

This chain uses TRBV18 with TRBJ2-2; 9 nucleotides agree with TRBD1. The CDR3 has 19 amino acids. Germline V gene lookup returns CDR1 KGHSH and CDR2 LQKENI. V shed 3 bases, J shed 4 bases, and the junction held 15 bases outside the gene matches. CDR3 protein: CASSPRTTDRGRATGELFF. For the CDR3, the DNA is TGTGCCAGCTCACCCCGAACAACTGACAGGGGGAGAGCCACCGGGGAGCTGTTTTTT.

The genes are TRBV7-8 and TRBJ2-1; D is possibly TRBD2 (6 bases). The V gene's germline CDR1 is SGHVS and CDR2 FQNEAQ. V lost 1 base, J lost 2 bases, and 12 bases lay in between. The CDR3 is made up of 16 amino acids. The chain's CDR3 is CASSLGNGRPYNEQFF. CDR3 sequence (DNA): TGTGCCAGCAGCTTAGGGAACGGGAGACCCTACAATGAGCAGTTCTTC.

V usage is TRBV5-4 and J usage is TRBJ2-1, with TRBD2 identical over 13 bases. The junction had 4 bases not matched to a gene; V was cut back by 4 bases and J by 3 bases. CDR3 size: 16 residues. The V gene's germline CDR1 is SGHNT and CDR2 YYREEE (reference sequence). As DNA, the CDR3 is TGTGCCAGCAGCAAGGGACTAGCGGGGAGCTACAATGAGCAGTTCTTC. Amino acid sequence: CASSKGLAGSYNEQFF.

V is TRBV6-4 and J is TRBJ2-7; the D is unclear. V lost 1 base and J 4 bases, leaving 17 bases between the germline ends. The CDR3 totals 16 residues. The germline CDR1 and CDR2 sequences are MRHNA and SNTAGT. CDR3 protein: CASSDWPRNSQYEQYF. CDR3 sequence (DNA): TGTGCCAGCAGTGACTGGCCCAGGAATTCACAATACGAGCAGTACTTC.